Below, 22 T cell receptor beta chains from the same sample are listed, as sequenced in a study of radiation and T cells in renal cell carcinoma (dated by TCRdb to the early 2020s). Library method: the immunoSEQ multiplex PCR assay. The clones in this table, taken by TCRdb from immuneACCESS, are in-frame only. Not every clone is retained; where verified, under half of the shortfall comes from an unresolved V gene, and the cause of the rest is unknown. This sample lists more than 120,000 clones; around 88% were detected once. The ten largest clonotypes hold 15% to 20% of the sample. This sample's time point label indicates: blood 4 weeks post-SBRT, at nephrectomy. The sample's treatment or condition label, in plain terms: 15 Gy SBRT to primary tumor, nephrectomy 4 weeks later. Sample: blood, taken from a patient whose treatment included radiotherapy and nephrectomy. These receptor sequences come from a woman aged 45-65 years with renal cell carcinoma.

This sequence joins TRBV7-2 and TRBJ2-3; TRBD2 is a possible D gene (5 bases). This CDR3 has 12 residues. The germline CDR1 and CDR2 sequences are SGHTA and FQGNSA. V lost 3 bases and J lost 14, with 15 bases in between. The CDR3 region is CASSLAEGPRYF. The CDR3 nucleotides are TGTGCCAGCAGCTTGGCCGAGGGCCCCCGGTATTTT.

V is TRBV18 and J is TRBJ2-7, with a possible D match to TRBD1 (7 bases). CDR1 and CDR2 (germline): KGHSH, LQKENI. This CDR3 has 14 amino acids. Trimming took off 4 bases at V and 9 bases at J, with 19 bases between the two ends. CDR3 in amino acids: CASSRGQDQGGQYF. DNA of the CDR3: TGTGCCAGCTCACGCGGACAGGACCAGGGAGGGCAGTACTTC.

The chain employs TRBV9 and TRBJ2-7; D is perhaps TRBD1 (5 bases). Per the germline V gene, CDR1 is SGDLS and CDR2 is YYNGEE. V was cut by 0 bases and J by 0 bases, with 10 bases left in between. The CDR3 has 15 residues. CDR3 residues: CASSVGTGNSYEQYF. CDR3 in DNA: TGTGCCAGCAGCGTAGGAACAGGTAACTCCTACGAGCAGTACTTC.

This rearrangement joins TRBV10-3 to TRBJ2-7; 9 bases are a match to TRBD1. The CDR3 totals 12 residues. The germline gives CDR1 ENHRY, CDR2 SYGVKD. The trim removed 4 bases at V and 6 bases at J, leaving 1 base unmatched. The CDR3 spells CAISATGGEQYF. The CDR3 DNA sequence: TGTGCCATCAGTGCGACAGGGGGCGAGCAGTACTTC.

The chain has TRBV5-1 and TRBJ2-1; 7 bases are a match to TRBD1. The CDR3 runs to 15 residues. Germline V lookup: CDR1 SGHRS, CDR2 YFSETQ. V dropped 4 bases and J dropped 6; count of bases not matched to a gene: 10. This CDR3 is CASSLRDSSFNEQFF. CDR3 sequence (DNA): TGCGCCAGCAGCCTCCGGGACAGCTCGTTCAATGAGCAGTTCTTC.

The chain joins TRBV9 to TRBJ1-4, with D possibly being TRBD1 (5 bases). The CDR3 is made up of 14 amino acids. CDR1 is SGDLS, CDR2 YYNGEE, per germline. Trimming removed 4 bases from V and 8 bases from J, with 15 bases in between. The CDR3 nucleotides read TGTGCCAGCAGCCAAGGGGAGAGAGGCGAAAAACTGTTTTTT. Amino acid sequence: CASSQGERGEKLFF.

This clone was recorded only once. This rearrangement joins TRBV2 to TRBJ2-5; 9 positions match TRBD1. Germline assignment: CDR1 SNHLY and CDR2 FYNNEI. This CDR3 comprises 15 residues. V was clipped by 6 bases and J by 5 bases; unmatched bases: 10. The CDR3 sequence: CASRTQGALGETQYF. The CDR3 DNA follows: TGTGCCAGCAGAACACAGGGGGCTTTGGGGGAGACCCAGTACTTC.

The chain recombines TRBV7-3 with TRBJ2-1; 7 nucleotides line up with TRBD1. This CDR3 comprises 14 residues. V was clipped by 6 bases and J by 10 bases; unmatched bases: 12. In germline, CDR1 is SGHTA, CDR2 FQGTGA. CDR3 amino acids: CASSKTDRAMEQFF. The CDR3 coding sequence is TGTGCCAGCAGTAAAACTGACAGGGCCATGGAGCAGTTCTTC.

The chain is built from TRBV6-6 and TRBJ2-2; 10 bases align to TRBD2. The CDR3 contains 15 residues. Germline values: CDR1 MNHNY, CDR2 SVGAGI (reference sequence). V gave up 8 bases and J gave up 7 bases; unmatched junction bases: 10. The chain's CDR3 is CASRVLAGDNGELFF. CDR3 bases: TGTGCCAGCCGAGTGCTAGCGGGAGATAACGGGGAGCTGTTTTTT.

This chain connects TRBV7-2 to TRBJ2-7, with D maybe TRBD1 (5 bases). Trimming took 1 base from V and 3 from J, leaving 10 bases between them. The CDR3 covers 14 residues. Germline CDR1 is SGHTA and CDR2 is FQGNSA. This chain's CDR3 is CASSLDVTDYEQYF. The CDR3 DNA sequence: TGTGCCAGCAGCTTAGATGTGACAGACTACGAGCAGTACTTC.

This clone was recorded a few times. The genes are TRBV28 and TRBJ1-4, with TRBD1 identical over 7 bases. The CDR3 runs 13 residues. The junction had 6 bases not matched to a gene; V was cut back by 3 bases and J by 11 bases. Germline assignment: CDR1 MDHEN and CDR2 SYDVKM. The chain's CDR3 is CASSFTQDRKLFF. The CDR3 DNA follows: TGTGCCAGCAGTTTCACTCAGGACAGGAAACTGTTTTTT.

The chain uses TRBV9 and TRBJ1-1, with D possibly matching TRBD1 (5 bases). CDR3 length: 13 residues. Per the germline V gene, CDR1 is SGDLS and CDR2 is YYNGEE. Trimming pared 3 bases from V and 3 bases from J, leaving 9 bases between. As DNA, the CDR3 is TGTGCCAGCAGCGCCCGGGGGTACACTGAAGCTTTCTTT. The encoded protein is CASSARGYTEAFF.

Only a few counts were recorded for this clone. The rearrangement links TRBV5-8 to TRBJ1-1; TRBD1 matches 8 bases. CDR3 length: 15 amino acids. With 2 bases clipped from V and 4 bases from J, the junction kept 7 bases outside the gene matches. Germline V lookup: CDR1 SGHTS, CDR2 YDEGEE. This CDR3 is CASSFLRTGSTEAFF. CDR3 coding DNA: TGTGCCAGCAGCTTTTTAAGGACAGGGAGCACTGAAGCTTTCTTT. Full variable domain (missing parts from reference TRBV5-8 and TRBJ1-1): EAGVTQSPTHLIKTRGQQATLRCSPISGHTSVYWYQQALGLGLQFLLWYDEGEERNRGNFPPRFSGRQFPNYSSELNVNALELEDSALYLCASSFLRTGSTEAFFGQGTRLTVV.

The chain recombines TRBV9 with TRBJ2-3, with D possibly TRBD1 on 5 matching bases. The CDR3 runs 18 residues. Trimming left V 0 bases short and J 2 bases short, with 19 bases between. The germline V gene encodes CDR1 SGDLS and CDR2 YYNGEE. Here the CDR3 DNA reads TGTGCCAGCAGCGTAGCCCCCGGACACCAACCTCCCACAGATACGCAGTATTTT. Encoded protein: CASSVAPGHQPPTDTQYF.

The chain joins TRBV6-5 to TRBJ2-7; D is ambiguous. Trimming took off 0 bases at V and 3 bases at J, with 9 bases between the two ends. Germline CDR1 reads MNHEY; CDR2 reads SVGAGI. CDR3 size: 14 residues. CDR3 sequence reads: CASSYSLPYYEQYF. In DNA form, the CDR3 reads TGTGCCAGCAGTTACTCTCTCCCATACTACGAGCAGTACTTC.

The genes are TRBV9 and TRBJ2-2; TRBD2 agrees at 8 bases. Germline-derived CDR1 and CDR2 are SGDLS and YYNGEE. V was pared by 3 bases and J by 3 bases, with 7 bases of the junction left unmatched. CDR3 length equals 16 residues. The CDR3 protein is CASSEGSGGYTGELFF. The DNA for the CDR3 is TGTGCCAGCAGCGAGGGGAGCGGGGGCTACACCGGGGAGCTGTTTTTT.

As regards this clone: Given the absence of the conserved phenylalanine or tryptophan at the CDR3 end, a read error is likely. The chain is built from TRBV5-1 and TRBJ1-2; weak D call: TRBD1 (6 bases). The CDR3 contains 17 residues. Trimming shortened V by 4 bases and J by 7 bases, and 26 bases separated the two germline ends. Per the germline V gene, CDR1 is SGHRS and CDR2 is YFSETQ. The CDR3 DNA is TGCGCCAGCAGCACAACGTTGACAGGCCTCAAGAGTCGTGGCTACACCCTC. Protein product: CASSTTLTGLKSRGYTL.

CDR3 in DNA: TGTGCCAGCTCACCTCGCAGGACAGGGTCGGGAACCGGGGAGCTGTTTTTT. Residues: CASSPRRTGSGTGELFF. The chain combines TRBV18 with TRBJ2-2, with TRBD1 identical over 8 bases. Per germline, CDR1 KGHSH and CDR2 LQKENI. V was clipped by 3 bases and J by 5 bases; unmatched bases: 11. This CDR3 has 17 residues.

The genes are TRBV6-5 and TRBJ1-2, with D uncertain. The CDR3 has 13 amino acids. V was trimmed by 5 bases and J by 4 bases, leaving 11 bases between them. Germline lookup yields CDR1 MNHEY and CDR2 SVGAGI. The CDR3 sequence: CASSPSSSYGYTF. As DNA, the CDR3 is TGTGCCAGCAGTCCTAGCTCTAGCTATGGCTACACCTTC.

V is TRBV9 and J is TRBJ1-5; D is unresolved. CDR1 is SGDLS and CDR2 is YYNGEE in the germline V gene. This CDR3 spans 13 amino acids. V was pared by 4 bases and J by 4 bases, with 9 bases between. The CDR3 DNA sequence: TGTGCCAGCAGCATAGGATCGAATCAGCCCCAGCATTTT. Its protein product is CASSIGSNQPQHF.

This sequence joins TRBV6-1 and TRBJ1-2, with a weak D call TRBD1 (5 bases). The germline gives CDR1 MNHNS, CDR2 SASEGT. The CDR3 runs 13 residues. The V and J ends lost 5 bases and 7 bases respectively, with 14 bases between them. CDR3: CASSPSRETGYTF. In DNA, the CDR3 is TGTGCCAGCAGTCCATCCAGGGAAACTGGCTACACCTTC.

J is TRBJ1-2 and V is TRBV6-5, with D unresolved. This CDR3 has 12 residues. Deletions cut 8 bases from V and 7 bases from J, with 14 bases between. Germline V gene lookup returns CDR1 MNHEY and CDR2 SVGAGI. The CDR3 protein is CASGRFPRGYTF. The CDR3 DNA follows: TGTGCCAGCGGAAGGTTCCCCCGTGGCTACACCTTC.